This TCR beta chain was recorded in a study of T cell responses to AZD1222 COVID-19 vaccine. Study results and limitations: The donor group comprised mostly white British people and more females; the analysis possibly underestimated clonal diversity. Unmutated variant regions are reportedly the target of nearly half of TCRs that are spike-specific.

Comment on this clone: What it recognizes is unknown.

Sequencing was performed with immunoSEQ multiplex PCR; in TCRdb, only in-frame clones are kept and a portion is missing. The table includes more than 150,000 clones, approximately 92% detected once. Trimming at V came to 5 bases and at J to 7 bases, leaving 4 bases not matched to a gene. The CDR3 length is 12 residues. Per the germline V gene, CDR1 is LNHDA and CDR2 is SQIVND (reference sequence). The sequencing here drew on peripheral blood, taken on day 0 of AZD1222 vaccination. The chain uses TRBV19 and TRBJ1-2; 7 bases agree with TRBD1. This TCR was sampled from an adult in good health. The CDR3 DNA follows: TGTGCCAGTAGTCGAGGGGGCAGTGGCTACACCTTC. Its protein product is CASSRGGSGYTF.